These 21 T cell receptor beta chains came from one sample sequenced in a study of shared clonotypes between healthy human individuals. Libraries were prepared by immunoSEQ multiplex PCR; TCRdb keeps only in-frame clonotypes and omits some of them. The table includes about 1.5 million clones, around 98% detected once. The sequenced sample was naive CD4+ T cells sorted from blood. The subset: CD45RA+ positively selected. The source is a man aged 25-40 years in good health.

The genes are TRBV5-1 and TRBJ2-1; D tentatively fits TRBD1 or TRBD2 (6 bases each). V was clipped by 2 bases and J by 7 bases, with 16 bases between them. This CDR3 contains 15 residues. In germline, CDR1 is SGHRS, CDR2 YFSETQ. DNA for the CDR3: TGCGCCAGCAGCTTACCCCTAGGAGGGGGGAATGAGCAGTTCTTC. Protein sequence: CASSLPLGGGNEQFF.

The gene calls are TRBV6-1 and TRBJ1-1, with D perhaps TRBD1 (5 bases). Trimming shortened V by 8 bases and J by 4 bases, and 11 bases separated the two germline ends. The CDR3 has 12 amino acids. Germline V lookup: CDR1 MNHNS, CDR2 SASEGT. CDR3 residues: CASSRGVTEAFF. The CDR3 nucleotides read TGTGCCAGCTCTAGAGGGGTCACTGAAGCTTTCTTT.

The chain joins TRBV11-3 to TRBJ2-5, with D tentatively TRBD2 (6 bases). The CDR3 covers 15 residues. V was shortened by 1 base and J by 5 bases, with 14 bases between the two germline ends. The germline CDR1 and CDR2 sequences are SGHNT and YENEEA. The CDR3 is CASSLGGTGWETQYF. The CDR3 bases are TGTGCCAGCAGCTTAGGAGGGACTGGCTGGGAGACCCAGTACTTC. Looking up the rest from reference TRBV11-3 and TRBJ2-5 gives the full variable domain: EAGVVQSPRYKIIEKKQPVAFWCNPISGHNTLYWYLQNLGQGPELLIRYENEEAVDDSQLPKDRFSAERLKGVDSTLKIQPAELGDSAVYLCASSLGGTGWETQYFGPGTRLLVL.

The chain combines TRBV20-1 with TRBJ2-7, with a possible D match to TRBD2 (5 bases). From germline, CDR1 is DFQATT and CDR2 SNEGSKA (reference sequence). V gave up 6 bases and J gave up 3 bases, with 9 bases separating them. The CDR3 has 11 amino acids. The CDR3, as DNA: TGCAGTGCCAAGGCGGGCTACGAGCAGTACTTC. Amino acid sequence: CSAKAGYEQYF.

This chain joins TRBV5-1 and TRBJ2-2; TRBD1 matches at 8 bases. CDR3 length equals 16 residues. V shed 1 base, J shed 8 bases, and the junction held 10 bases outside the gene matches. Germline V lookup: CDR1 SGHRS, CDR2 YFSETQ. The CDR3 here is CASSLRQGTSDGELFF. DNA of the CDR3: TGCGCCAGCAGCTTGAGACAGGGGACTTCCGATGGGGAGCTGTTTTTT.

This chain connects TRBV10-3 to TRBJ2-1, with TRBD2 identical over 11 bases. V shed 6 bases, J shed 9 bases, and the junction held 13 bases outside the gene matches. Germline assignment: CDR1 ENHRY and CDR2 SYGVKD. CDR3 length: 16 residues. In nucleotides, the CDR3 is TGTGCCATCAGGTCGGGACTAGCGGCGTTTCGTGGTGAGCAGTTCTTC. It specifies CAIRSGLAAFRGEQFF.

CDR3: CASSPRRGSEKLFF. CDR3 DNA sequence: TGTGCCAGCAGCCCTCGGCGGGGGAGTGAAAAACTGTTTTTT. The chain has TRBV6-6 and TRBJ1-4; a possible D gene is TRBD1 (5 bases). CDR3 length: 14 amino acids. V lost 6 bases and J lost 7, with 15 bases in between. The germline V gene encodes CDR1 MNHNY and CDR2 SVGAGI (reference sequence).

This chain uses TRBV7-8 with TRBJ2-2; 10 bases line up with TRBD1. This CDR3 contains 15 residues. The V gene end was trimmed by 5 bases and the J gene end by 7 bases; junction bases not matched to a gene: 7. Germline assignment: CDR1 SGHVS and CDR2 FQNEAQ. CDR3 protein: CASSQRQGADGELFF. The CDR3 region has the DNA TGTGCCAGCAGCCAGAGACAGGGGGCTGACGGGGAGCTGTTTTTT.

The CDR3 bases are TGTGCCAGCAAACCAGGGGGCAGGACTGAAGCTTTCTTT. Residues: CASKPGGRTEAFF. The chain carries TRBV27 and TRBJ1-1; 8 nucleotides line up with TRBD1. Germline CDR1 reads MNHEY; CDR2 reads SMNVEV (reference sequence). V trimming: 7 bases; J trimming: 5 bases; junction bases outside the gene matches: 6. The length of the CDR3 is 13 residues.

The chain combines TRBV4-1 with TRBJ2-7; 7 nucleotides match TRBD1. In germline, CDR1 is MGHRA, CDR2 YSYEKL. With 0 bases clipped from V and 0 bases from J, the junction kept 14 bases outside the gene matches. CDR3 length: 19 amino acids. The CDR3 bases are TGCGCCAGCAGCCAAGATGCAGGGGGACGCATACTCTCCTCCTACGAGCAGTACTTC. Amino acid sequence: CASSQDAGGRILSSYEQYF.

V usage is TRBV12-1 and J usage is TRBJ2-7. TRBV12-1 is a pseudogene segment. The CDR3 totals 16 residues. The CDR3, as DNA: TGTGCCAGCAGCTTTGATTGTCGCGAAAACAAATACGAGCAGTACTTC. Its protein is CASSFDCRENKYEQYF.

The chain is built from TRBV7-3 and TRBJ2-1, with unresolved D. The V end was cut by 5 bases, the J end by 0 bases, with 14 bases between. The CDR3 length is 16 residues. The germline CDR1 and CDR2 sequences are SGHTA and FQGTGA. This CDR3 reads CASSPSASSSYNEQFF. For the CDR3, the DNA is TGTGCCAGCAGCCCGTCTGCTTCAAGCTCCTACAATGAGCAGTTCTTC.

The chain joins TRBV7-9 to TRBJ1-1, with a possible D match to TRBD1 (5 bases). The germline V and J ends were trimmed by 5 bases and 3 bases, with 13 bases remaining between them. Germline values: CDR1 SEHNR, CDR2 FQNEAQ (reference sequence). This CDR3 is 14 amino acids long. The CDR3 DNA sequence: TGTGCCAGCAGCCCAGGGTCTACCGACACTGAAGCTTTCTTT. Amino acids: CASSPGSTDTEAFF.

In nucleotides, the CDR3 is TGTGCCAGCCATCAACAGATTCCTACGGAGCAGTACTTC. Its protein product is CASHQQIPTEQYF. The chain combines TRBV28 with TRBJ2-7; D remains ambiguous. Germline-derived CDR1 and CDR2 are MDHEN and SYDVKM. The V and J ends lost 8 bases and 7 bases respectively, with 18 bases between them. The CDR3 consists of 13 residues.

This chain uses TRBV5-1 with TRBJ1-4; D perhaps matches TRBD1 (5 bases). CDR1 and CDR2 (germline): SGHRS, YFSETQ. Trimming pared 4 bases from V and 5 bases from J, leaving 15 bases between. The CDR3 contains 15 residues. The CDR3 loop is CASSRDSGLNEKLFF. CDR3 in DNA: TGCGCCAGCAGCAGAGACTCGGGACTCAATGAAAAACTGTTTTTT.

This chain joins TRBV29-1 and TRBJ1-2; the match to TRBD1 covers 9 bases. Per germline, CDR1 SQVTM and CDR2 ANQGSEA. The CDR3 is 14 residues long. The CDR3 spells CSRTGESGNYGYTF. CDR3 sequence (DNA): TGCAGTAGGACAGGGGAGTCGGGTAACTATGGCTACACCTTC.

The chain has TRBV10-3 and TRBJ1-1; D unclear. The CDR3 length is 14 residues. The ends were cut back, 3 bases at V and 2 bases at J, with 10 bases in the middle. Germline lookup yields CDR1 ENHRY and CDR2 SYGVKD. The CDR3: CAISDIPGNTEAFF. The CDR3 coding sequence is TGTGCCATCAGTGATATTCCGGGAAACACTGAAGCTTTCTTT.

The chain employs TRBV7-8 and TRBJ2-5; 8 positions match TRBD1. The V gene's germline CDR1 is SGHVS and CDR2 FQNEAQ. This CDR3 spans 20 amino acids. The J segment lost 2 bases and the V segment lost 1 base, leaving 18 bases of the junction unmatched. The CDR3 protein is CASSLGITLGRQGQQETQYF. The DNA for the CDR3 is TGTGCCAGCAGCTTAGGAATAACCCTGGGTAGACAGGGGCAGCAAGAGACCCAGTACTTC.

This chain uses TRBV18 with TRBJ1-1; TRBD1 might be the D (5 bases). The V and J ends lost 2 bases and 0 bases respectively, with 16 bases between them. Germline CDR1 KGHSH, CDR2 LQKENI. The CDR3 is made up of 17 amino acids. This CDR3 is CASSPAGGSRMNTEAFF. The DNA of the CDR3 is TGTGCCAGCTCACCAGCCGGGGGGTCGCGAATGAACACTGAAGCTTTCTTT. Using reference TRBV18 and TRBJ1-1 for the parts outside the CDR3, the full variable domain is NAGVMQNPRHLVRRRGQEARLRCSPMKGHSHVYWYRQLPEEGLKFMVYLQKENIIDESGMPKERFSAEFPKEGPSILRIQQVVRGDSAAYFCASSPAGGSRMNTEAFFGQGTRLTVV.

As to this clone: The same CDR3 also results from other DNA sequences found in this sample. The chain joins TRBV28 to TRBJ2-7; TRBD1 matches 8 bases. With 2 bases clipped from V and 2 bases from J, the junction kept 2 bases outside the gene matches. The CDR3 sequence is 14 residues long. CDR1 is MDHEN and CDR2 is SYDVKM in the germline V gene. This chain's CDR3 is CASSLTGGPYEQYF. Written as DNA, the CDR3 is TGTGCCAGCAGTTTAACAGGGGGTCCCTACGAGCAGTACTTC.

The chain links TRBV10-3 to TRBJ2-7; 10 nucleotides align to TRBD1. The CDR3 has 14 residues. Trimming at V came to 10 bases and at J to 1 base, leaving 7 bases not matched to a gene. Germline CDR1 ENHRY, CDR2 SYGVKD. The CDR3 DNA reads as TGTGCCACCACGGACAGGGGGAATTCCTACGAGCAGTACTTC. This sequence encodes CATTDRGNSYEQYF.